This TCR beta chain was sequenced during a study of T cells after yellow fever vaccination (dated by TCRdb to about 2019). Background for the entire study: The SMART-Seq v4 Ultra Low Input RNA kit was used to prepare libraries from fractions with low cell numbers. To follow T-cell clones before and after primary and booster YFV17D yellow fever vaccination, bulk TCR alpha and beta repertoires were sequenced over time. Two healthy male donors, one aged 18 to 30 and one aged 30 to 39 years, made up the cohort. Bulk PBMC replicates and cell subsets were isolated from blood drawn at multiple timepoints before and after both primary and secondary immunization. The research as a whole found: Most clones expanded after primary vaccination were re-detected after the booster (around 96% of CD4 and 80% to 90% of CD8), suggesting broad memory maintenance. Because the study included only a couple of donors, the extent to which the findings can be generalized is limited. Computational filtering was required because FACS-sorted repertoires could contain abundant contaminating clonotypes from the bulk population. The secondary T-cell response was found to be weaker but faster than the primary response, with a peak reached on day 5 rather than on day 15. A small share of clonotypes occurred in both CD4 and CD8 compartments, likely arising from convergent recombination.

CDR3 length: 12 amino acids, cysteine to phenylalanine. The sequence is cut down to CDR3 DNA, 36 bases in frame from base 1. Reads for this sample came from an Illumina NovaSeq 6000. TCR cDNA was synthesized by 5'RACE template switching, through which a universal primer site and unique molecular identifiers were introduced. cDNA synthesis was primed from both the TCR alpha and TCR beta constant segments. Library amplification used two PCR steps, and the second PCR step added sample barcodes and sequencing adapters. Libraries were sequenced on Illumina HiSeq 2500 (2x100 bp) or NovaSeq (2x150 bp). Regarding the original processing steps: MIGEC was used to demultiplex reads and collapse the reads into UMI consensus sequences, and MiXCR was used for V(D)J alignment. Vaccine-responding clonotypes were defined with edgeR using replicate PBMC samples, requiring FDR below 0.01 and a log2 fold change above 5 up to day 15. CD4 or CD8 identity was assigned to each bulk clonotype according to whether the clonotype was present at higher abundance in the sequenced CD4 repertoire or the sequenced CD8 repertoire. Using fastp trimming at Q25 and MiXCR clonotype assembly, TCRdb reanalyzed the public sequencing data and kept in-frame beta chains. For every CDR3 protein sequence, its rows merge into one entry that carries the most common genes and DNA. The V and J calls were not made by the authors but by TCRdb's processing. The sample data list more than 200,000 distinct CDR3 sequences, and about 3.9% of these were observed just once. Of the sample, under 20% is held by the ten largest clones.

The treatment or condition tag for this specimen amounts to: live attenuated yellow fever vaccine strain. At each blood-draw timepoint, two biological replicates of bulk PBMCs were collected. PBMCs were isolated from peripheral blood using a standard Ficoll-Paque protocol. RNA was extracted with TriZol from bulk PBMCs, CD4 and CD8 fractions, and dextramer-positive and dextramer-negative fractions. This clonotype was found many times. No antigen is known for it. The record has no base qualities; no much larger clone is one base away. The rearranged chain carries TRBV21-1 and TRBJ2-5; the table's D call, TRBD2, was not checked against the DNA. TRBV21-1 counts as a pseudogene. The sample here was PBMCs, taken 15 days after the yellow fever booster vaccination. The sequence came from a man younger than 35 who received the YFV17D yellow fever vaccine. The CDR3 reads as follows: CAILGLPETQYF. The bases are TGTGCCATCCTTGGACTTCCAGAGACCCAGTACTTC.